These 7 T cell receptor beta chains originate from one sample sequenced in a study of low-dose radiotherapy and immunotherapy resistance in tumors. Alpha- and beta-chain coverage of first-strand cDNA came from TRAV- and TRBV-specific primers. TCRs underwent 15 to 25 PCR cycles of amplification with a constant-region primer and V-primer adapter. TCRdb redid the calling of the reads with MiXCR, one entry per CDR3 protein. The sample has around 69,000 distinct CDR3 sequences, around 30% seen once. Stated time point: before trial treatment. The sample consisted of PBMCs, taken before treatment. Source of these receptors: a female donor with ovarian cancer.

In this sample, this clonotype turned up once. A read error is likely here: a far larger clone is one base away. This chain joins TRBV5-8 and TRBJ2-1, with 10 bases fitting TRBD1. The V and J ends lost 4 bases and 5 bases, in that order; junction bases with no gene match: 6. This CDR3 has 15 residues. CDR1 and CDR2 (germline): SGHTS, YDEGEE. CDR3 DNA sequence: TGTGCCAGCAGCAGAGGGACAGGGGACGACAATGAGCAGTTCTTC. Its protein product is CASSRGTGDDNEQFF.

The chain is built from TRBV6-1 and TRBJ2-1; maybe TRBD2 (5 bases). This CDR3 is 15 amino acids long. V lost 6 bases and J lost 7, with 19 bases in between. Germline-derived CDR1 and CDR2 are MNHNS and SASEGT. The CDR3 sequence: CASRNGIPMGNEQFF. In nucleotides, the CDR3 is TGTGCCAGCAGGAACGGGATCCCAATGGGGAATGAGCAGTTCTTC.

This clonotype appeared many times. One end of the junction varies from germline; a read error may be responsible. The chain is built from TRBV2 and TRBJ2-3; 9 bases fit TRBD1. The CDR3 has 14 amino acids. CDR1 SNHLY and CDR2 FYNNEI come from the germline V gene. CDR3 DNA sequence: TGTGCCAGCAGCGCCTCTTCAGCCGGGACAGGGCCAAAATTT. It translates to CASSASSAGTGPKF.

This clonotype was picked up many times. The V and J genes are TRBV25-1 and TRBJ2-3; 8 nucleotides match TRBD2. This CDR3 spans 14 amino acids. Germline V lookup: CDR1 MGHDK, CDR2 SYGVNS. J gave up 6 bases and V 3 bases, and 5 bases lay outside the gene matches. Here the CDR3 reads CASSEGLVSDTQYF. In nucleotides, the CDR3 is TGTGCCAGCAGTGAGGGACTAGTGTCTGATACGCAGTATTTT.

This clonotype was counted ten times or more. This sequence joins TRBV5-5 and TRBJ1-2; D is unresolved. Trimming shortened V by 0 bases and J by 3 bases, and 6 bases separated the two germline ends. CDR3 length equals 13 residues. CDR1 and CDR2 (germline): SGHKS, YYEKEE (reference sequence). CDR3 coding DNA: TGTGCCAGCAGCTTGGAGTGGGACTATGGCTACACCTTC. Translating it yields CASSLEWDYGYTF.

This clonotype was picked up many times. V is TRBV7-3 and J is TRBJ2-3; 10 bases map to TRBD2. The CDR3 runs to 15 residues. V was pared by 5 bases and J by 4 bases, with 6 bases of the junction left unmatched. Per germline, CDR1 SGHTA and CDR2 FQGTGA. In DNA, the CDR3 is TGTGCCAGCAGCCCTAGCGGGAGTATCGCAGATACGCAGTATTTT. Protein sequence: CASSPSGSIADTQYF.

This clonotype was picked up many times. The genes are TRBV10-3 and TRBJ1-1; D perhaps matches TRBD1 (6 bases). The CDR3 is made up of 12 amino acids. V gave up 4 bases and J gave up 5 bases, with 8 bases separating them. In germline, CDR1 is ENHRY, CDR2 SYGVKD. The CDR3 DNA reads TGTGCCATCAGTGTGGGGGCTACTGAAGCTTTCTTT. Its translation is CAISVGATEAFF.